Listed here are 12 T cell receptor beta chains from one sample, sequenced in a study of CD8 T cells in ankylosing spondylitis. These receptors' targets are unknown. Findings and limits, study-wide: One TCR beta motif, made up of fewer than 10 highly homologous variants, appeared characteristic of ankylosing spondylitis blood.

TCRdb processed the 5' RACE reads anew with MiXCR; each CDR3 protein has one entry. The table lists hundreds of thousands of distinct CDR3 sequences, 9.5% to 15% of them singletons. The sequenced material came from blood, either unsorted or a sorted T cell fraction (not recorded which). These receptors were collected from a male donor with ankylosing spondylitis.

A note on this clonotype: One end of the junction varies from germline; a read error may be responsible. The chain employs TRBV29-1 and TRBJ2-1; 12 bases match TRBD2. The CDR3 extends over 16 amino acids. Per the germline V gene, CDR1 is SQVTM and CDR2 is ANQGSEA. This CDR3 is CIVDSFALAGGNGQFF. CDR3 coding DNA: TGCATCGTTGACTCGTTCGCGCTAGCGGGGGGGAATGGGCAGTTCTTC.

A few counts support this clonotype. J is TRBJ1-2 and V is TRBV28, with D possibly being TRBD1 (6 bases). CDR3 length: 13 amino acids. V was clipped by 6 bases and J by 3 bases, with 11 bases between them. Germline V gene sequence: CDR1 MDHEN, CDR2 SYDVKM. CDR3 protein: CASRRDRHYGYTF. Written as DNA, the CDR3 is TGTGCCAGCAGGAGAGACAGGCACTATGGCTACACCTTC.

This clonotype appeared a few times. This chain's CDR3 is CASSTYGGTDTQYF. In nucleotides, the CDR3 is TGTGCCAGCAGTACTTACGGGGGAACAGATACGCAGTATTTT. The chain is built from TRBV6-2 or TRBV6-3 and TRBJ2-3, with D perhaps TRBD2 (6 bases). The CDR3 contains 14 residues. The germline V gene has CDR1 MNHEY and CDR2 SVGEGT. V lost 5 bases and J lost 3, with 12 bases in between.

This clonotype came up a few times. V gene TRBV20-1 combines with J gene TRBJ2-5; TRBD2 might be the D (6 bases). The CDR3 contains 16 residues. Germline CDR1 DFQATT, CDR2 SNEGSKA (reference sequence). Trimming cost V 3 bases and J 4 bases, with 21 bases left between them. The CDR3: CSASALIGGIGETQYF. DNA for the CDR3: TGCAGTGCTAGCGCGTTAATTGGCGGGATTGGAGAGACCCAGTACTTC.

This clonotype was recorded a few times. This chain connects TRBV5-1 to TRBJ2-3; TRBD2 matches 11 bases. After removal of 8 bases from V and 5 bases from J, the junction contained 10 bases not matched to a gene. CDR3 length: 15 amino acids. The V gene's germline CDR1 is SGHRS and CDR2 YFSETQ. CDR3 sequence reads: CASELAGGDGDTQYF. In nucleotides, the CDR3 is TGCGCCAGTGAGCTAGCGGGAGGCGATGGAGATACGCAGTATTTT.

This clonotype came up many times. The CDR3 reads CASSGTRSNTGELFF. CDR3 nucleotide sequence: TGTGCCAGCAGCGGGACTAGGTCCAACACCGGGGAGCTGTTTTTT. V gene TRBV9 combines with J gene TRBJ2-2, with 7 positions matching TRBD2. V was clipped by 3 bases and J by 2 bases; unmatched bases: 4. The CDR3 covers 15 residues. Germline V gene sequence: CDR1 SGDLS, CDR2 YYNGEE.

J is TRBJ2-1 and V is TRBV27; 7 nucleotides match TRBD2. Per germline, CDR1 MNHEY and CDR2 SMNVEV (reference sequence). V lost 0 bases and J lost 7; bases outside the gene matches: 9. There are 16 residues in the CDR3. The CDR3 DNA reads TGTGCCAGCAGTTTATCTGGGGGAGGGCCGGGGAATGAGCAGTTCTTC. Its translation is CASSLSGGGPGNEQFF.

This clonotype has ten or more counts. The V gene is TRBV29-1, the J gene TRBJ2-1; 7 bases are a match to TRBD2. V lost 3 bases and J lost 0; bases outside the gene matches: 5. Per the germline V gene, CDR1 is SQVTM and CDR2 is ANQGSEA. CDR3 length: 15 amino acids. Written as DNA, the CDR3 is TGCAGCGTTGATCGTCTAGCGGCCTCCTACAATGAGCAGTTCTTC. Residues: CSVDRLAASYNEQFF.

Worth noting for this clonotype: One end of the junction does not line up with germline, which may come from a read error. The gene calls are TRBV5-5 and TRBJ1-1; D perhaps matches TRBD1 (5 bases). The CDR3 spans 13 residues. Germline V gene data show CDR1 as SGHKS and CDR2 as YYEKEE (reference sequence). CDR3 residues: CARSSGANTEAFF. The CDR3 DNA reads TGTGCCAGGAGCTCTGGGGCGAACACTGAAGCTTTCTTT.

V is TRBV5-1 and J is TRBJ2-3, with 9 bases matching TRBD2. V dropped 7 bases and J dropped 2; count of bases not matched to a gene: 5. CDR3 length equals 14 residues. From germline, CDR1 is SGHRS and CDR2 YFSETQ. The CDR3 loop is CASGGGLATDTQYF. In nucleotides, the CDR3 is TGCGCCAGCGGGGGGGGACTAGCCACAGATACGCAGTATTTT.

This clonotype was seen a few times. The gene calls are TRBV4-1 and TRBJ2-5, with D uncertain. Germline V gene sequence: CDR1 MGHRA, CDR2 YSYEKL. V shed 0 bases and J shed 2 bases, with 13 bases lying between them. CDR3 length: 16 amino acids. CDR3 loop: CASSQEPPQPQETQYF. The DNA for the CDR3 is TGCGCCAGCAGCCAAGAACCCCCACAGCCACAAGAGACCCAGTACTTC.

The chain couples TRBV10-3 to TRBJ2-7; the match to TRBD1 covers 8 bases. The ends lost 4 bases at V and 4 bases at J; junction bases unmatched: 0. The CDR3 is 12 residues long. Germline assignment: CDR1 ENHRY and CDR2 SYGVKD. The CDR3 nucleotides are TGTGCCATCAGTGGGACAGGGTACGAGCAGTACGTC. Translated, it gives CAISGTGYEQYV.